The 21 T cell receptor beta chains presented below share a single source sample, sequenced in a study of T cell responses to AZD1222 COVID-19 vaccine. The protocol was immunoSEQ multiplex PCR, while the TCRdb copy is restricted to in-frame clones and leaves out a portion. The sample contains 160,000 or so clones, more than 90% of which appear only once. The material was peripheral blood, obtained 28 days after the second AZD1222 dose. Receptors originate from an adult who received the AZD1222 COVID-19 vaccine.

J is TRBJ2-1 and V is TRBV29-1; D not resolved. Deletions cut 6 bases from V and 6 bases from J, with 12 bases between. The CDR3 is made up of 12 amino acids. Germline loops: CDR1 SQVTM, CDR2 ANQGSEA. The DNA for the CDR3 is TGCAGCGTCCAACGGGTCTCCAATGAGCAGTTCTTC. This translates into CSVQRVSNEQFF.

This rearrangement joins TRBV7-6 to TRBJ2-3, with 12 bases identical to TRBD2. This CDR3 is built from 16 residues. The junction had 3 bases not matched to a gene; V was cut back by 3 bases and J by 2 bases. Germline values: CDR1 SGHVS, CDR2 FNYEAQ. The CDR3 bases are TGTGCCAGCAGCTTCCGACTAGCGGGAGTCACAGATACGCAGTATTTT. Translation gives CASSFRLAGVTDTQYF.

This sequence joins TRBV24-1 and TRBJ2-7; D gene unclear. In germline, CDR1 is KGHDR, CDR2 SFDVKD. The V end was cut by 6 bases, the J end by 4 bases, with 6 bases between. The CDR3 extends over 11 amino acids. The CDR3, as DNA: TGTGCCACCAGTCTGGGGTACGAGCAGTACTTC. Its protein product is CATSLGYEQYF.

The chain joins TRBV3-1 (or the pseudogene TRBV3-2) to TRBJ1-1, with D maybe TRBD1 (6 bases). V dropped 8 bases and J dropped 8 bases, with 18 bases sitting between them. The CDR3 contains 13 residues. Germline CDR1 is LGHDT and CDR2 is YNNKEL (reference sequence). The CDR3 coding sequence is TGTGCCAGCCGCGCCCCGGGACAATCGGAAGCTTTCTTT. Protein: CASRAPGQSEAFF.

V gene TRBV4-2 combines with J gene TRBJ2-5; perhaps TRBD2 as D (5 bases). Per germline, CDR1 LGHNA and CDR2 YNFKEQ. The CDR3 sequence is 16 residues long. V dropped 1 base and J dropped 5 bases, with 17 bases sitting between them. The CDR3 region is CASSQVQELVAETQYF. The CDR3 DNA sequence: TGTGCCAGCAGCCAAGTCCAGGAGTTAGTAGCGGAGACCCAGTACTTC.

The chain uses TRBV7-9 and TRBJ2-5, with D uncertain. The V end was cut by 8 bases, the J end by 4 bases, with 17 bases between. Germline CDR1 and CDR2: SEHNR and FQNEAQ (reference sequence). The CDR3 is 14 amino acids. The CDR3 reads CASEAGGVGETQYF. CDR3 DNA sequence: TGTGCCAGCGAGGCAGGCGGTGTAGGAGAGACCCAGTACTTC.

DNA of the CDR3: TGCGCCAGCAGGGGACAGTATTACTACGAGCAGTACTTC. Protein sequence: CASRGQYYYEQYF. This rearrangement joins TRBV5-1 to TRBJ2-7; TRBD1 aligns across 7 bases. This CDR3 region has 13 residues. Germline CDR1 and CDR2: SGHRS and YFSETQ. V shed 5 bases and J 3 bases; nucleotides not matched to a gene: 5.

This chain links TRBV5-1 with TRBJ1-1, with a possible D match to TRBD1 (5 bases). Germline CDR1 SGHRS, CDR2 YFSETQ. This CDR3 is built from 13 residues. V lost 0 bases, J lost 10 bases, and 13 bases lay in between. This CDR3 reads CASSLAGLSVAFF. Written as DNA, the CDR3 is TGCGCCAGCAGCTTGGCAGGGTTATCAGTAGCTTTCTTT.

The rearrangement joins TRBV30 to TRBJ1-1, with unresolved D. CDR1 is GTSNPN and CDR2 is SVGIG in the germline V gene (reference sequence). V was pared by 0 bases and J by 4 bases, with 21 bases between. The CDR3 runs 17 residues. CDR3 residues: CAWSVRAHDPRSTEAFF. The CDR3 DNA sequence: TGTGCCTGGAGTGTACGAGCGCACGACCCTCGGAGCACTGAAGCTTTCTTT.

The rearrangement links TRBV30 to TRBJ1-1; possible D gene TRBD1, 5 bases. Germline CDR1 GTSNPN, CDR2 SVGIG (reference sequence). V lost 0 bases and J 10 bases, leaving 21 bases between the germline ends. The CDR3 contains 15 residues. The CDR3 loop is CAWSVRDFGPHGAFF. In DNA form, the CDR3 reads TGTGCCTGGAGTGTACGGGACTTCGGTCCGCACGGAGCTTTCTTT. Looking up the rest from reference TRBV30 and TRBJ1-1 gives the full variable domain: SQTIHQWPATLVQPVGSPLSLECTVEGTSNPNLYWYRQAAGRGLQLLFYSVGIGQISSEVPQNLSASRPQDRQFILSSKKLLLSDSGFYLCAWSVRDFGPHGAFFGQGTRLTVV.

This chain links TRBV2 with TRBJ2-2, with D possibly being TRBD1 (6 bases). V was trimmed by 3 bases and J by 1 base, leaving 12 bases between them. Germline V gives CDR1 SNHLY, CDR2 FYNNEI. This CDR3 contains 16 residues. CDR3 residues: CASSEQGQLNTGELFF. For the CDR3, the DNA is TGTGCCAGCAGTGAGCAAGGACAGTTGAACACCGGGGAGCTGTTTTTT.

This clone was observed a few times. The J gene is TRBJ2-1, the V gene TRBV6-4; 9 nucleotides line up with TRBD1. CDR3 length: 19 residues. With 7 bases clipped from V and 0 bases from J, the junction kept 16 bases outside the gene matches. Per germline, CDR1 MRHNA and CDR2 SNTAGT. CDR3 loop: CASKYGQGCWFSSYNEQFF. The CDR3 DNA reads as TGTGCCAGCAAGTACGGACAGGGGTGCTGGTTCAGCTCCTACAATGAGCAGTTCTTC.

This chain joins TRBV7-9 and TRBJ2-7; 9 bases are a match to TRBD1. The CDR3 covers 14 residues. V gave up 6 bases and J gave up 2 bases; unmatched junction bases: 5. Germline CDR1 SEHNR, CDR2 FQNEAQ (reference sequence). The CDR3 loop is CASSPGQGTYEQYF. DNA of the CDR3: TGTGCCAGCAGTCCGGGACAGGGAACCTACGAGCAGTACTTC.

The chain uses TRBV4-1 and TRBJ2-2; the match to TRBD2 covers 8 bases. Looked up from germline, CDR1 is MGHRA and CDR2 is YSYEKL. CDR3 length: 15 amino acids. The V gene end was trimmed by 1 base and the J gene end by 9 bases; junction bases not matched to a gene: 7. Here the CDR3 reads CASSQVGGRLRELFF. CDR3 in DNA: TGCGCCAGCAGCCAAGTCGGCGGGAGGCTCAGGGAGCTGTTTTTT.

This clone was observed a single time. The chain has TRBV5-1 and TRBJ2-7; 8 nucleotides agree with TRBD2. The junction had 9 bases not matched to a gene; V was cut back by 0 bases and J by 4 bases. Per germline, CDR1 SGHRS and CDR2 YFSETQ. The length of the CDR3 is 16 residues. The CDR3 DNA reads as TGCGCCAGCAGCTTGGCCGGTAGCGGGGCCGCTTACGAGCAGTACTTC. Translating gives CASSLAGSGAAYEQYF.

The gene calls are TRBV4-1 and TRBJ2-3; TRBD2 might be the D (5 bases). The germline CDR1 and CDR2 sequences are MGHRA and YSYEKL. CDR3 length: 14 residues. V lost 3 bases and J lost 5, with 12 bases in between. CDR3 residues: CASSQNSRGDTQYF. CDR3 DNA sequence: TGCGCCAGCAGCCAGAACAGCCGGGGAGATACGCAGTATTTT.

This sequence joins TRBV2 and TRBJ1-1, with a tentative D call TRBD1 (5 bases). Germline values: CDR1 SNHLY, CDR2 FYNNEI. The germline V and J ends were trimmed by 6 bases and 3 bases, with 8 bases remaining between them. The CDR3 has 12 amino acids. The CDR3 here is CASRRGDTEAFF. The DNA for the CDR3 is TGTGCCAGCAGGCGGGGGGACACTGAAGCTTTCTTT.

The gene calls are TRBV27 and TRBJ2-7, with a tentative D call TRBD1 (6 bases). This CDR3 comprises 14 residues. CDR1 is MNHEY, CDR2 SMNVEV, per germline (reference sequence). V was shortened by 8 bases and J by 1 base, with 15 bases between the two germline ends. CDR3 loop: CASSVRGRSYEQYF. In nucleotides, the CDR3 is TGTGCCAGCTCTGTCAGGGGTAGGTCCTACGAGCAGTACTTC.

About this clone itself: Additional DNA sequences in this sample encode the identical CDR3. This chain uses TRBV19 with TRBJ2-7, with 7 nucleotides matching TRBD2. The J segment lost 4 bases and the V segment lost 9 bases, leaving 3 bases of the junction unmatched. The length of the CDR3 is 11 residues. Per germline, CDR1 LNHDA and CDR2 SQIVND (reference sequence). The CDR3, as DNA: TGTGCCAGCCGCGGGGGTTACGAGCAGTACTTC. Residues: CASRGGYEQYF.

The J gene is TRBJ1-4, the V gene TRBV27, with D perhaps TRBD1 (5 bases). Germline V gene data show CDR1 as MNHEY and CDR2 as SMNVEV (reference sequence). The V end lost 6 bases, the J end lost 8 bases, and 13 bases lay between the germline ends. The CDR3 covers 13 residues. In nucleotides, the CDR3 is TGTGCCAGCAGAGCAGGGAATCGGGAAAAACTGTTTTTT. The encoded protein is CASRAGNREKLFF.

As DNA, the CDR3 is TGTGCCAGCAGCTCGGACAGGGGGCCCCTACCGAGCTCCTACGAGCAGTACTTC. Residues: CASSSDRGPLPSSYEQYF. This chain connects TRBV7-9 to TRBJ2-7, with 11 bases aligning to TRBD1. This CDR3 is built from 18 residues. Germline V lookup: CDR1 SEHNR, CDR2 FQNEAQ (reference sequence). J lost 0 bases, V lost 4 bases, and 11 bases had no gene match.